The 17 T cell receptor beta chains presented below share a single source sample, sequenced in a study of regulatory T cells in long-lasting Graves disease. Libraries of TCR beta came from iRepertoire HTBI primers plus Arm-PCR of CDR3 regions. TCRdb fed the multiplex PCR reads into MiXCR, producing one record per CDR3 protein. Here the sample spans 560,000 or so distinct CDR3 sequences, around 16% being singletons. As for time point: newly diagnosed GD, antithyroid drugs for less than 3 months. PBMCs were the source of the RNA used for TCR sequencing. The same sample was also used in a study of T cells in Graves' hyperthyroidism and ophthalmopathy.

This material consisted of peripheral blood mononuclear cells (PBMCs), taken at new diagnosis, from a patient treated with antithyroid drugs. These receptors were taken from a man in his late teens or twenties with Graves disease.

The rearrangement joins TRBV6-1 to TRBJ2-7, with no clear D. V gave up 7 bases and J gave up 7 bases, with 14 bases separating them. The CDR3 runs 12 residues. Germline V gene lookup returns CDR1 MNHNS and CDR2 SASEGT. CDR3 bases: TGTGCCAGCACCCCTCGGCCCCCAGAGCAGTACTTC. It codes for CASTPRPPEQYF.

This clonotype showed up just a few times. CDR3 nucleotides: TGTGCCAGCAGCGAGACAGGGCACCATGGCTACACCTTC. It translates to CASSETGHHGYTF. The genes are TRBV13 and TRBJ1-2; 7 nucleotides match TRBD1. Germline lookup yields CDR1 PRHDT and CDR2 FYEKMQ (reference sequence). J lost 6 bases, V lost 5 bases, and 6 bases had no gene match. There are 13 residues in the CDR3. Based on the CDR3 plus reference TRBV13 and TRBJ1-2, the full variable domain is AAGVIQSPRHLIKEKRETATLKCYPIPRHDTVYWYQQGPGQDPQFLISFYEKMQSDKGSIPDRFSAQQFSDYHSELNMSSLELGDSALYFCASSETGHHGYTFGSGTRLTVV.

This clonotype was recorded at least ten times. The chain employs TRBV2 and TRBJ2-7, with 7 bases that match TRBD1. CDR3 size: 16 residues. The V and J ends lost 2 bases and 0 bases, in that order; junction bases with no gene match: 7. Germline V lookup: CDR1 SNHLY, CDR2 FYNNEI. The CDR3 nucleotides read TGTGCCAGCAGTGAATTCGAACAGGGGTTCTCCTACGAGCAGTACTTC. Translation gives CASSEFEQGFSYEQYF.

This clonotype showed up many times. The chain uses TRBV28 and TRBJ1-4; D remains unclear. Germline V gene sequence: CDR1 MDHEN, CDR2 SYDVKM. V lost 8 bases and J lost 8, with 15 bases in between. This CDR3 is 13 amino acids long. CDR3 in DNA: TGTGCCAGCGGAACGATGGCGACCGAAAAACTGTTTTTT. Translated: CASGTMATEKLFF.

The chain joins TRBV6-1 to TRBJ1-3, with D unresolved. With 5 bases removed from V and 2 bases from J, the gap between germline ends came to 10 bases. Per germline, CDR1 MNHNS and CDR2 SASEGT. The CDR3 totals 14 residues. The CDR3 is CASSPAVTGNTIYF. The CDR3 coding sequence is TGTGCCAGCAGTCCGGCCGTAACTGGAAACACCATATATTTT.

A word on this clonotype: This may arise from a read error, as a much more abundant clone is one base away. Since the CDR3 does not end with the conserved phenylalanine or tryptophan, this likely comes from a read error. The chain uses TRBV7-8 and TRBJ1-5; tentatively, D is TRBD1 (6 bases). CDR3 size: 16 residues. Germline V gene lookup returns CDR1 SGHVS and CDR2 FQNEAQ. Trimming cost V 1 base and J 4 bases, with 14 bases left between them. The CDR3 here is CASSLDAGQINQPQHL. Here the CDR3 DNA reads TGTGCCAGCAGCTTAGATGCCGGACAGATAAATCAGCCCCAGCATCTT.

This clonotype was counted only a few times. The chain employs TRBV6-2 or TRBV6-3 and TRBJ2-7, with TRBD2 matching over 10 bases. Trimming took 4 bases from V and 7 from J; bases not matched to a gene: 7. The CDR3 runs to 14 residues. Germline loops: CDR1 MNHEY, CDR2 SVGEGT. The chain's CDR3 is CASSSSGSSREQYF. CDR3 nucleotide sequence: TGTGCCAGCAGTTCTAGCGGGAGCAGTCGGGAGCAGTACTTC.

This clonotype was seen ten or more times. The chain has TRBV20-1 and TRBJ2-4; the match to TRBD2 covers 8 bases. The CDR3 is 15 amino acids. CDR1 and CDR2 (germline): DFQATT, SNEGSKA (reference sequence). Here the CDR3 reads CTRPPTSVAKNIQYF. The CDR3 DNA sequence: TGCACCCGCCCCCCGACTAGCGTAGCCAAAAACATTCAGTACTTC.

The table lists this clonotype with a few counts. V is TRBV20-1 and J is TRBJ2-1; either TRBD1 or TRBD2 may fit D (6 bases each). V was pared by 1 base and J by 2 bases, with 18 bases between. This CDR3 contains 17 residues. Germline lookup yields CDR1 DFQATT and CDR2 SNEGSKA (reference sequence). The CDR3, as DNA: TGCAGTGCTAGAGTCGGTGGCGGGACACCGCCCTACAATGAGCAGTTCTTC. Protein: CSARVGGGTPPYNEQFF.

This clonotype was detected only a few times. The DNA of the CDR3 is TGCAGCGCCGAGGTAGGGCAGGCTAACACTGAAGCTTTCTTT. This codes for CSAEVGQANTEAFF. The J gene is TRBJ1-1, the V gene TRBV29-1; D gene unclear. The CDR3 sequence is 14 residues long. Trimming took 7 bases from V and 2 from J, leaving 17 bases between them. The V gene's germline CDR1 is SQVTM and CDR2 ANQGSEA.

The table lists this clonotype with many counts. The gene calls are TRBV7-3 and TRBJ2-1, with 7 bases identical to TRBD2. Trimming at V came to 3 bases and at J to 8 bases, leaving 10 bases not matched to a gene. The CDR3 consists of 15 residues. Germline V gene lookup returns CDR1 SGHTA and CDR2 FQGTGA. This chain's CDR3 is CASSLGLSRTDEQFF. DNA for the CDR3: TGTGCCAGCAGCTTGGGACTATCCCGGACCGATGAGCAGTTCTTC. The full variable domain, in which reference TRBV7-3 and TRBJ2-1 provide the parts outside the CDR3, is GAGVSQTPSNKVTEKGKYVELRCDPISGHTALYWYRQSLGQGPEFLIYFQGTGAADDSGLPNDRFFAVRPEGSVSTLKIQRTERGDSAVYLCASSLGLSRTDEQFFGPGTRLTVL.

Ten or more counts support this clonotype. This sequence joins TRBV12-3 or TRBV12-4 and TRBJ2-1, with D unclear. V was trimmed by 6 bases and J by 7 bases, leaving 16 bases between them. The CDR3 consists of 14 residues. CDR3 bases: TGTGCCAGCAGCTCGCACCGCCTTGGGAATGAGCAGTTCTTC. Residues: CASSSHRLGNEQFF.

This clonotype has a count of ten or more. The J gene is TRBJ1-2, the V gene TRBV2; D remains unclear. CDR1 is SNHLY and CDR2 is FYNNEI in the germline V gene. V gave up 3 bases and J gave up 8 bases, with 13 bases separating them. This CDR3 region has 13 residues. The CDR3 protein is CASSETPLSGYTF. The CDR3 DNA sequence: TGTGCCAGCAGTGAGACACCTTTATCAGGCTACACCTTC.

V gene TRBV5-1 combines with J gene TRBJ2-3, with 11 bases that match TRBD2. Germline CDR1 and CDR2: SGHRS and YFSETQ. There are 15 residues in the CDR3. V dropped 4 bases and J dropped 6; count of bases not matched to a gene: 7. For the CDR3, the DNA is TGCGCCAGCAGCCCGACTAGCGGGATCGGTGATACGCAGTATTTT. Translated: CASSPTSGIGDTQYF. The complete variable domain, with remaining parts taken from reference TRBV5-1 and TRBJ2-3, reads KAGVTQTPRYLIKTRGQQVTLSCSPISGHRSVSWYQQTPGQGLQFLFEYFSETQRNKGNFPGRFSGRQFSNSRSEMNVSTLELGDSALYLCASSPTSGIGDTQYFGPGTRLTVL.

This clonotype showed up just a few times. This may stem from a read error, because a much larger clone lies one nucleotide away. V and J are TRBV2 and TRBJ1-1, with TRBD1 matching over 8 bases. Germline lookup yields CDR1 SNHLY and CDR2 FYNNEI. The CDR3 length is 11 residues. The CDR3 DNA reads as TGTGTGGACAGGGCGGGCACTGAAGCTTTCTTT. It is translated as CVDRAGTEAFF.

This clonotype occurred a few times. CDR3 DNA sequence: TGTGCCACCAGTGATCCGGACGCCTCCTACGAGCAGTACTTC. Translating gives CATSDPDASYEQYF. The rearrangement uses TRBV24-1 and TRBJ2-7; D remains ambiguous. This CDR3 has 14 amino acids. The V end was cut by 3 bases, the J end by 0 bases, with 8 bases between. Germline V gene lookup returns CDR1 KGHDR and CDR2 SFDVKD.

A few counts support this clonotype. Here the CDR3 DNA reads TGCAGTGCCGGCTGGGGGGTGGGAGAGACCCAGTACTTC. Translated: CSAGWGVGETQYF. This chain connects TRBV20-1 to TRBJ2-5; D is possibly TRBD2 (6 bases). The V end lost 6 bases, the J end lost 4 bases, and 15 bases lay between the germline ends. The CDR3 runs 13 residues. CDR1 and CDR2 (germline): DFQATT, SNEGSKA (reference sequence).